The 3 T cell receptor beta chains reported below all come from one sample, sequenced in a study of shared clonotypes between healthy human individuals. Only in-frame clones appear in the TCRdb table, and some are missing; sequencing was by immunoSEQ multiplex PCR. The sample has 550,000 to 850,000 clones, around two thirds seen once. The sequencing input was memory CD4+ T cells sorted from blood. Subset defined: CD45RA-negative fraction. The receptors derive from a woman younger than 45 in good health.

The chain carries TRBV5-4 and TRBJ2-7; D gene unclear. Germline V gives CDR1 SGHNT, CDR2 YYREEE (reference sequence). Trimming left V 4 bases short and J 0 bases short, with 11 bases between. CDR3 length equals 14 residues. CDR3 residues: CASSIGRNSYEQYF. The CDR3 bases are TGTGCCAGCAGCATCGGCCGAAACTCCTACGAGCAGTACTTC.

V and J are TRBV15 and TRBJ1-2; the D is unclear. The CDR3 sequence is 13 residues long. V was trimmed by 0 bases and J by 7 bases, leaving 9 bases between them. Germline CDR1 is LNHNV and CDR2 is YYDKDF (reference sequence). The CDR3 is CATSRDEVSGYTF. CDR3 nucleotides: TGTGCCACCAGCAGAGATGAAGTGTCTGGCTACACCTTC. The variable domain in full, with the rest retrieved from reference TRBV15 and TRBJ1-2, is DAMVIQNPRYQVTQFGKPVTLSCSQTLNHNVMYWYQQKSSQAPKLLFHYYDKDFNNEADTPDNFQSRRPNTSFCFLDIRSPGLGDTAMYLCATSRDEVSGYTFGSGTRLTVV.

Points on this clone: A much larger clone lies one base from this, so it may be a read error. Different DNA sequences within this sample yield the same CDR3. V and J are TRBV5-1 and TRBJ2-7; 7 bases map to TRBD2. V shed 3 bases and J 0 bases; nucleotides not matched to a gene: 0. The CDR3 runs 13 residues. Per the germline V gene, CDR1 is SGHRS and CDR2 is YFSETQ. The CDR3 DNA is TGCGCCAGCAGCTCTAGCGGCTCCTACGAGCAGTACTTC. Amino acid sequence: CASSSSGSYEQYF.